These 19 T cell receptor beta chains originate from one sample sequenced in a study of T cell responses to AZD1222 COVID-19 vaccine. Sequenced by immunoSEQ multiplex PCR; TCRdb stores in-frame clones only, minus some. The sample holds fewer than 150,000 clones, roughly nine tenths seen once. Sequenced here: peripheral blood, sampled on day 0 of AZD1222 vaccination. These receptors were obtained from an adult in good health.

J is TRBJ1-1 and V is TRBV6-5; 9 nucleotides agree with TRBD1. The V gene's germline CDR1 is MNHEY and CDR2 SVGAGI. The CDR3 consists of 15 residues. The V gene end was trimmed by 4 bases and the J gene end by 4 bases; junction bases not matched to a gene: 7. The chain's CDR3 is CASSSRTGEITEAFF. The CDR3, as DNA: TGTGCCAGCAGTTCCCGGACAGGGGAGATCACTGAAGCTTTCTTT.

This sequence joins TRBV2 and TRBJ2-1; 7 positions agree with TRBD1. With V trimmed by 5 bases and J by 6 bases, 7 bases remained unmatched. This CDR3 contains 14 residues. Germline CDR1 reads SNHLY; CDR2 reads FYNNEI. CDR3: CASSTQGISNEQFF. CDR3 DNA sequence: TGTGCCAGCAGTACACAGGGGATTAGCAATGAGCAGTTCTTC.

V gene TRBV20-1 combines with J gene TRBJ2-7; a weak D match, TRBD2 (6 bases). CDR3 length: 13 residues. Germline V gives CDR1 DFQATT, CDR2 SNEGSKA (reference sequence). V was shortened by 3 bases and J by 0 bases, with 9 bases between the two germline ends. CDR3 coding DNA: TGCAGTGCTAGTGCGGGATACTCCTACGAGCAGTACTTC. It translates to CSASAGYSYEQYF.

The chain carries TRBV27 and TRBJ2-7, with TRBD1 identical over 8 bases. CDR1 is MNHEY, CDR2 SMNVEV, per germline (reference sequence). The trim removed 6 bases at V and 0 bases at J, leaving 1 base unmatched. The CDR3 length is 13 residues. The CDR3 loop is CASRQGASYEQYF. As DNA, the CDR3 is TGTGCCAGCAGGCAGGGGGCCTCCTACGAGCAGTACTTC.

The chain links TRBV5-6 to TRBJ2-7; 15 bases agree with TRBD2. Losses at the gene ends were 4 bases for V and 3 bases for J; bases not matched to a gene: 2. Germline CDR1 and CDR2: SGHDT and YYEEEE. The CDR3 contains 15 residues. CDR3 in amino acids: CASSEGLAGGYEQYF. The CDR3 bases are TGTGCCAGCAGCGAGGGACTAGCGGGAGGCTACGAGCAGTACTTC.

The chain employs TRBV12-3 or TRBV12-4 and TRBJ1-2, with D possibly matching TRBD1 (6 bases). V was pared by 6 bases and J by 8 bases, with 13 bases between. The CDR3 consists of 12 residues. In DNA form, the CDR3 reads TGTGCCAGCAGCACAGGGCAGCGAGGCTACACCTTC. Translation gives CASSTGQRGYTF.

This clone showed up just a few times. This rearrangement joins TRBV6-1 to TRBJ2-7; 12 bases line up with TRBD2. Germline V CDR1 and CDR2: MNHNS, SASEGT. CDR3 length: 14 amino acids. The trim removed 3 bases at V and 8 bases at J, leaving 5 bases unmatched. The CDR3 protein is CASSETSGGLQQYF. CDR3 in DNA: TGTGCCAGCAGTGAGACTAGCGGGGGCCTGCAGCAGTACTTC.

This chain joins TRBV2 and TRBJ2-7; TRBD2 agrees at 13 bases. The CDR3 has 15 amino acids. Germline-derived CDR1 and CDR2 are SNHLY and FYNNEI. With V trimmed by 7 bases and J by 5 bases, 8 bases remained unmatched. The CDR3 region is CASTGTSGAPDEQYF. CDR3 bases: TGTGCCAGCACTGGGACTAGCGGGGCACCCGACGAGCAGTACTTC. Variable domain in full (rest from reference TRBV2 and TRBJ2-7): EPEVTQTPSHQVTQMGQEVILRCVPISNHLYFYWYRQILGQKVEFLVSFYNNEISEKSEIFDDQFSVERPDGSNFTLKIRSTKLEDSAMYFCASTGTSGAPDEQYFGPGTRLTVT.

There are a few counts of this clone. J is TRBJ1-3 and V is TRBV28; D may be TRBD1 (5 bases). V lost 7 bases and J lost 9, with 19 bases in between. CDR1 and CDR2 from the germline V gene are MDHEN and SYDVKM. This CDR3 is 14 amino acids long. The CDR3 region has the DNA TGTGCCAGCATTGTGGACATTGCTGGGGGCACCATATATTTT. Amino acid sequence: CASIVDIAGGTIYF.

The chain is built from TRBV28 and TRBJ2-3; D unresolved. Germline-derived CDR1 and CDR2 are MDHEN and SYDVKM. The CDR3 covers 16 residues. V was clipped by 4 bases and J by 0 bases, with 14 bases between them. DNA of the CDR3: TGTGCCAGCAGTTCAACTCGGACCACTAGCACAGATACGCAGTATTTT. Translating it yields CASSSTRTTSTDTQYF.

The rearrangement uses TRBV3-1 (or the pseudogene TRBV3-2) and TRBJ2-3, with 14 bases matching TRBD2. This CDR3 is 15 amino acids long. The trim removed 6 bases at V and 10 bases at J, leaving 9 bases unmatched. Germline CDR1 is LGHDT and CDR2 is YNNKEL (reference sequence). The CDR3 spells CASSSRTSGGIPQYF. For the CDR3, the DNA is TGTGCCAGCAGTTCTAGGACTAGCGGGGGGATACCGCAGTATTTT.

The chain uses TRBV20-1 and TRBJ1-2; unclear D gene. Looked up from germline, CDR1 is DFQATT and CDR2 is SNEGSKA (reference sequence). The germline V and J ends were trimmed by 3 bases and 1 base, with 9 bases remaining between them. The CDR3 extends over 13 amino acids. DNA of the CDR3: TGCAGTGCTAGTGAGGATTATAACTATGGCTACACCTTC. Its translation: CSASEDYNYGYTF.

V is TRBV7-9 and J is TRBJ2-7, with D unresolved. Germline CDR1 reads SEHNR; CDR2 reads FQNEAQ (reference sequence). The CDR3 contains 12 residues. V lost 3 bases to trimming and J lost 0 bases, with 3 bases between them. This CDR3 reads CASSFSSYEQYF. The CDR3 nucleotides are TGTGCCAGCAGCTTTTCCTCCTACGAGCAGTACTTC. The full variable domain, completed using reference TRBV7-9 and TRBJ2-7, is DTGVSQNPRHKITKRGQNVTFRCDPISEHNRLYWYRQTLGQGPEFLTYFQNEAQLEKSRLLSDRFSAERPKGSFSTLEIQRTEQGDSAMYLCASSFSSYEQYFGPGTRLTVT.

The rearrangement uses TRBV5-5 and TRBJ1-1; D gene uncertain. CDR1 is SGHKS and CDR2 is YYEKEE in the germline V gene (reference sequence). The CDR3 runs to 15 residues. Trimming shortened V by 2 bases and J by 1 base, and 12 bases separated the two germline ends. This CDR3 is CASSFFGLENTEAFF. In nucleotides, the CDR3 is TGTGCCAGCAGCTTTTTTGGTCTAGAGAACACTGAAGCTTTCTTT.

J is TRBJ2-1 and V is TRBV5-4, with D perhaps given as TRBD1 or TRBD2 (5 bases each). Per the germline V gene, CDR1 is SGHNT and CDR2 is YYREEE (reference sequence). The CDR3 extends over 16 amino acids. Trimming shortened V by 10 bases and J by 5 bases, and 25 bases separated the two germline ends. The CDR3 nucleotides read TGTGCCGTCCCTAAGGGACCCACTCCCGTAGACAATGAGCAGTTCTTC. Translated: CAVPKGPTPVDNEQFF.

The chain is built from TRBV19 and TRBJ2-2; D possibly uses TRBD1 or TRBD2 (5 bases each). Trimming removed 9 bases at V and 6 bases at J, with 8 bases between. The CDR3 covers 11 residues. The germline V gene has CDR1 LNHDA and CDR2 SQIVND (reference sequence). The CDR3: CASGAPGELFF. Here the CDR3 DNA reads TGTGCCAGCGGGGCTCCCGGGGAGCTGTTTTTT.

The chain links TRBV5-4 to TRBJ2-3; TRBD1 is a possible D gene (5 bases). Trimming left V 3 bases short and J 0 bases short, with 8 bases between. This CDR3 is built from 14 residues. Germline V gene lookup returns CDR1 SGHNT and CDR2 YYREEE (reference sequence). In DNA form, the CDR3 reads TGTGCCAGCAGCTCCAGGACAAGCACAGATACGCAGTATTTT. Its protein is CASSSRTSTDTQYF.

The rearrangement joins TRBV29-1 to TRBJ2-1; 7 bases align to TRBD2. Germline-derived CDR1 and CDR2 are SQVTM and ANQGSEA. The trim removed 4 bases at V and 0 bases at J, leaving 3 bases unmatched. The CDR3 is made up of 14 amino acids. CDR3 nucleotide sequence: TGCAGCGTTGTCGGCGGGAGCTCCTACAATGAGCAGTTCTTC. This encodes CSVVGGSSYNEQFF.

CDR3 amino acids: CATSPGASDGRTFSLTGELFF. DNA for the CDR3: TGTGCCACCAGCCCGGGGGCTTCGGATGGCCGCACCTTTAGTCTGACCGGGGAGCTGTTTTTT. This chain joins TRBV24-1 and TRBJ2-2, with D perhaps given as TRBD1 or TRBD2 (6 bases each). CDR1 is KGHDR, CDR2 SFDVKD, per germline. Trimming pared 7 bases from V and 5 bases from J, leaving 34 bases between. The CDR3 covers 21 residues.